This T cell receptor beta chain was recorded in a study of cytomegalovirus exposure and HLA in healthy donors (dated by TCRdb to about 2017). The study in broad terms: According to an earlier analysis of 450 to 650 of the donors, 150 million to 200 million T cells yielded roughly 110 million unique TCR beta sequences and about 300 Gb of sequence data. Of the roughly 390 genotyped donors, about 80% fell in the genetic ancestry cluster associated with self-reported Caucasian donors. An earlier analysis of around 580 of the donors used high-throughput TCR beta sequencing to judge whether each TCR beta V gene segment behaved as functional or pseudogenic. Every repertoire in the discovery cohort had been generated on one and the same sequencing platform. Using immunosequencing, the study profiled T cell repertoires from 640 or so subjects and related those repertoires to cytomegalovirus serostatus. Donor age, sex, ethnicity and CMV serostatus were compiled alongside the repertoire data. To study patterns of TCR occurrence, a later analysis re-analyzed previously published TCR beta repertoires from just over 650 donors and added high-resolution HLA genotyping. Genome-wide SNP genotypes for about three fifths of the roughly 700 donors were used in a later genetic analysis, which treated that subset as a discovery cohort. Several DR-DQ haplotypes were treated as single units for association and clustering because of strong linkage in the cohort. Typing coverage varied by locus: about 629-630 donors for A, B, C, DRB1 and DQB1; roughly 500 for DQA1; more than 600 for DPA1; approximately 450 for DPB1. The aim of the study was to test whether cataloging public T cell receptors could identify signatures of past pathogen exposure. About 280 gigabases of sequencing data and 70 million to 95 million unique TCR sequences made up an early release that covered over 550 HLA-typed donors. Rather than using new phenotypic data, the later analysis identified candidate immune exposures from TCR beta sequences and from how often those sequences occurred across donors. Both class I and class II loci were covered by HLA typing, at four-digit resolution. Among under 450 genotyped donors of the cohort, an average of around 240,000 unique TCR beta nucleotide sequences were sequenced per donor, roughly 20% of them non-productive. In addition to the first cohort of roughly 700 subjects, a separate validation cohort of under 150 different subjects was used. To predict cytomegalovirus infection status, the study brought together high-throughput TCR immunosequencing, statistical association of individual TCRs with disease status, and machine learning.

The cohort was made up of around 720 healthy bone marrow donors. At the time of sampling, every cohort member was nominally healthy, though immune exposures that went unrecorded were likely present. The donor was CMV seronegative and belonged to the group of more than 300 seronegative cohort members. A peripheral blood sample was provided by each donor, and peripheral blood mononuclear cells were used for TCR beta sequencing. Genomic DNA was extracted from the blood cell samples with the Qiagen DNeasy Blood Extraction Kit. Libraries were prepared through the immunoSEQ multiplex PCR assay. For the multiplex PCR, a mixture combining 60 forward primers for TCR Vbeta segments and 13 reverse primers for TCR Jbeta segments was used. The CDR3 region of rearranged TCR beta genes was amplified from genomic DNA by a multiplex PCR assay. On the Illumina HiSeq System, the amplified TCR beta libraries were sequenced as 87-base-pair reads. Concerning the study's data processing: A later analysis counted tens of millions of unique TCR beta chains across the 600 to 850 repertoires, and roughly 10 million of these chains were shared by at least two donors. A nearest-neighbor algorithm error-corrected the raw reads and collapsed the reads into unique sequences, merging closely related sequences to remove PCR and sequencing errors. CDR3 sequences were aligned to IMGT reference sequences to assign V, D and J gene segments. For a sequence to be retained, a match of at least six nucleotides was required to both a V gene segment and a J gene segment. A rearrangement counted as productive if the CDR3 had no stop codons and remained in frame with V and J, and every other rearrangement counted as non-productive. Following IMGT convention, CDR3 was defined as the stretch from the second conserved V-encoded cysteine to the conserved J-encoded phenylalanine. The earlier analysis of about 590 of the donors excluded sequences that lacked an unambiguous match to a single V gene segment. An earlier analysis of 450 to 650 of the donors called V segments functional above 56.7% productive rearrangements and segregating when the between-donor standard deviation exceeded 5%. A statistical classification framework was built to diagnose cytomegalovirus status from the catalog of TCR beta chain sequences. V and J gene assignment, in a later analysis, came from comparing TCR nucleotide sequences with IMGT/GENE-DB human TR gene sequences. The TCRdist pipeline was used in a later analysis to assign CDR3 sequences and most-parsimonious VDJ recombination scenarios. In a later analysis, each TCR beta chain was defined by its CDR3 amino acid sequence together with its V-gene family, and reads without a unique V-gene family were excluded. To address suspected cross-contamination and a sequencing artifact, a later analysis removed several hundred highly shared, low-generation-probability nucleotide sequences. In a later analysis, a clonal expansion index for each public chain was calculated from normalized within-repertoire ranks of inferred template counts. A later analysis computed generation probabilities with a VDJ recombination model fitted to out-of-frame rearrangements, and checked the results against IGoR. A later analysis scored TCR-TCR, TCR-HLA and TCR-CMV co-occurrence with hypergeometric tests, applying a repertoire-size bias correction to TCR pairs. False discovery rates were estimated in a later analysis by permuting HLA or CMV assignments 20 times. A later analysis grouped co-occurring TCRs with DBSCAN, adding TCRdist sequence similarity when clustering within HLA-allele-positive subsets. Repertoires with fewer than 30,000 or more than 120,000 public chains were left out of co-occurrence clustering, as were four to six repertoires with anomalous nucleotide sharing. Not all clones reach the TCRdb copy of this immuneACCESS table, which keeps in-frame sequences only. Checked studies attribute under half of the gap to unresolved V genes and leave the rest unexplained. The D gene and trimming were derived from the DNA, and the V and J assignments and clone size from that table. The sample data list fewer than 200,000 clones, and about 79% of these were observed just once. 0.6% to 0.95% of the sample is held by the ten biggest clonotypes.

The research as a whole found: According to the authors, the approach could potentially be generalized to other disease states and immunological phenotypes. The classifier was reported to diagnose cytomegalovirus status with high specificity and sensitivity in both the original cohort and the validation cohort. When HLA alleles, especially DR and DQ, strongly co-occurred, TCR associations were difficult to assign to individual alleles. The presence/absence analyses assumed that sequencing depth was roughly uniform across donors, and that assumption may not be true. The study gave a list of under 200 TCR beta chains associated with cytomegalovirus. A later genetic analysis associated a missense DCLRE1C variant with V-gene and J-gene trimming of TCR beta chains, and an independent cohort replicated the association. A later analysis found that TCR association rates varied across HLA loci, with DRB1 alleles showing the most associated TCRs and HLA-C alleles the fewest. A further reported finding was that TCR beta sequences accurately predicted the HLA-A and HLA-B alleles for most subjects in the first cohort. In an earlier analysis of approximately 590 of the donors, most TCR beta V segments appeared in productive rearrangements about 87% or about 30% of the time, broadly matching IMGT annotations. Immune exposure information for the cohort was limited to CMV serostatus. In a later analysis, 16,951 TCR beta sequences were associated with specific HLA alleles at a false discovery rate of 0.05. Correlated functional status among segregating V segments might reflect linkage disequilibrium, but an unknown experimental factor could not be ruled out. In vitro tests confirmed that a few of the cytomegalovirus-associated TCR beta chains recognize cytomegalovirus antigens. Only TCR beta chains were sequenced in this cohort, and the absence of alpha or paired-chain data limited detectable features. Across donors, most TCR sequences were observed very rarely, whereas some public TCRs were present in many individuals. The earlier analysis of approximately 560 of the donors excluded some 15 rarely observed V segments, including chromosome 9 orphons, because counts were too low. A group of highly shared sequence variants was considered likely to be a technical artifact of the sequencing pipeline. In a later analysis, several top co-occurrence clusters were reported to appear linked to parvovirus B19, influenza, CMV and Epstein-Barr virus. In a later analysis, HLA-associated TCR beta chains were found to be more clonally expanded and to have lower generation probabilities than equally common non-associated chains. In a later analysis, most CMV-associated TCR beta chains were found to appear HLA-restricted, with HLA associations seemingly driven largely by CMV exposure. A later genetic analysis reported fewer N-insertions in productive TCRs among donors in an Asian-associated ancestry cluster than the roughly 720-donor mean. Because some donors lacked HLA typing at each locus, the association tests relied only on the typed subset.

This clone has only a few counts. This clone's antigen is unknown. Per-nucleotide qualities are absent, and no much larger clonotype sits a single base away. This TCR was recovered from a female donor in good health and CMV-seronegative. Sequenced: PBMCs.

The CDR3 corresponds to CASSRDRGTEAFF. Read as DNA, the sequence is TGTGCCAGCAGTCGGGACAGGGGCACTGAAGCTTTCTTT. This sequence uses TRBV27 and TRBJ1-1, with TRBD1 identical over 10 junction bases. From the cysteine through the phenylalanine, the CDR3 covers 13 amino acids. The retained sequence is limited to the CDR3, 39 bases, with the frame set at the first base. V and J are trimmed by 5 bases and 4 bases, and the gene matches miss 1 base of the junction. Based on the germline V gene (reference sequence), the CDR1 and CDR2 sequences are MNHEY and SMNVEV.